This T cell receptor (beta chain) is from a study of T-cell memory formation after mild COVID-19. CDR1 and CDR2 (germline): SGHVS, FNYEAQ. The CDR3 extends over 16 amino acids. Trimming stripped 5 bases from V and 2 bases from J, with 17 bases between. TCRdb reprocessed the 5' RACE reads with MiXCR, giving one entry per CDR3 protein. The sample carries fewer than 700,000 distinct CDR3 sequences, about 20% recorded once. This clonotype was detected only a few times. The clonotype was recovered from an adult woman who had mild COVID-19 (a few samples of this study predate the infection). Cell type and time point are not known. This chain connects TRBV7-6 to TRBJ2-3; D is ambiguous. The specimen sequenced was PBMCs or a T cell subset sorted from them (not recorded which). The CDR3 DNA sequence: TGTGCCAGCAGCCCCCAGGTGTTGTCATCCACAGATACGCAGTATTTT. Translating it yields CASSPQVLSSTDTQYF.